This T cell receptor (beta chain) was captured by sequencing in a study of tumor-infiltrating lymphocytes in primary liver carcinoma. General study results and limits: In tumor-adjacent and tumor-blood pairs, overlap was lower than in tumor region pairs.

Germline CDR1 reads SGHRS; CDR2 reads YFSETQ. Trimming cost V 4 bases and J 3 bases, with 20 bases left between them. The CDR3 length is 17 residues. This clonotype occurred a few times. Antigen: not known. Production of TCR beta cDNA used 400 to 600 ng total RNA together with a constant-region primer. Slightly modified ARM-PCR served as the procedure for the TCR beta libraries. These libraries came from three rounds of nested multiplex PCR. In the first two PCR rounds, TRBV1-TRBV30 forward primers were paired with a C-beta reverse primer, and each round lasted about 9 cycles. TCRdb ran MiXCR on the multiplex PCR reads and lists one entry per CDR3 protein. Altogether 330,000 or so distinct CDR3 sequences are present, around three fifths being singletons, with the ten largest covering roughly 6%. Germline DNA was also extracted, and blood RNA derived from unsorted whole blood.

This chain links TRBV5-1 with TRBJ2-4; no definite D call. The source of this sequence is a man aged 40-50 years with primary liver carcinoma and hepatitis B virus infection. The specimen was peripheral blood. The CDR3 protein is CASSNPQQSTNKNIQYF. CDR3 DNA: TGCGCCAGCAGCAACCCACAACAGTCCACAAACAAAAACATTCAGTACTTC.